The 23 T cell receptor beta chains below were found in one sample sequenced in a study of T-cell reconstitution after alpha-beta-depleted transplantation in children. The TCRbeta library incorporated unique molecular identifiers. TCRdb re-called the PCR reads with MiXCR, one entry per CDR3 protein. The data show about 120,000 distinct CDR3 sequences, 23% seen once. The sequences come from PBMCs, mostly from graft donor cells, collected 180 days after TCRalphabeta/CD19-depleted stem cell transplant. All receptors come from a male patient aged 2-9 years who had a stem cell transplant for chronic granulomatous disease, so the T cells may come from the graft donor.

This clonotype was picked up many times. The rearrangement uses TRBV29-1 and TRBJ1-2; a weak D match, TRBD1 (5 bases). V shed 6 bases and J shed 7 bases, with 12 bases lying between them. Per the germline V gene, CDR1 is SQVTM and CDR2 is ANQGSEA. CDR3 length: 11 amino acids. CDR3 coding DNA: TGCAGCGTGGCCGGGACGCGTGGCTACACCTTC. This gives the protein CSVAGTRGYTF.

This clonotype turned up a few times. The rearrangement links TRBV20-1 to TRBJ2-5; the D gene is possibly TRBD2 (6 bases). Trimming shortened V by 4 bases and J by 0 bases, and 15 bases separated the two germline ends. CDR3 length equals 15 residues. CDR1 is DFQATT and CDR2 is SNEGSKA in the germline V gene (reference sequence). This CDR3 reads CSAKTGVSYQETQYF. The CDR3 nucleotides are TGCAGTGCTAAAACGGGGGTATCCTACCAAGAGACCCAGTACTTC.

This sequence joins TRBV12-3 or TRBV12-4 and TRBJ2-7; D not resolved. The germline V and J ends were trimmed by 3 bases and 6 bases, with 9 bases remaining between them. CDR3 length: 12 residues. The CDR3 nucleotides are TGTGCCAGCAGTTTGATATCCGGCGAGCAGTACTTC. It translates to CASSLISGEQYF.

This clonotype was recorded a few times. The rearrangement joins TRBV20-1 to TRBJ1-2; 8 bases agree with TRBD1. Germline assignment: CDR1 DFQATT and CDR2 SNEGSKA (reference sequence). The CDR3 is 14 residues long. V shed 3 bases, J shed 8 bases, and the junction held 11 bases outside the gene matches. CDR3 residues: CSASRDRGGSGYTF. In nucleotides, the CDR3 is TGCAGTGCTAGCCGCGACAGGGGTGGGTCGGGCTACACCTTC.

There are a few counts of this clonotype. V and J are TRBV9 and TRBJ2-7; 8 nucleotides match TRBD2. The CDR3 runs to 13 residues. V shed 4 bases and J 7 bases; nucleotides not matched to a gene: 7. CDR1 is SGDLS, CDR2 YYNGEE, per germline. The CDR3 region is CASSPGGGPEQYF. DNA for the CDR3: TGTGCCAGCAGCCCGGGCGGGGGGCCTGAGCAGTACTTC.

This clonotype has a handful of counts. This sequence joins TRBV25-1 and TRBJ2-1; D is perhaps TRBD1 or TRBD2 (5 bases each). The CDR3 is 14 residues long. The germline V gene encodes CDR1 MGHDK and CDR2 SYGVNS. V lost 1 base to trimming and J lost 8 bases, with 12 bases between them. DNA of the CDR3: TGTGCCAGCAGTGAATCAGGGACGTCCCATGAGCAGTTCTTC. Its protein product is CASSESGTSHEQFF.

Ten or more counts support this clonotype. The CDR3 region has the DNA TGCGCCAGCAGTTTACTCGGTCCTACCTACGAGCAGTACTTC. This codes for CASSLLGPTYEQYF. The J gene is TRBJ2-7, the V gene TRBV5-1; D not certain. Trimming left V 5 bases short and J 2 bases short, with 14 bases between. The CDR3 spans 14 residues. Germline V lookup: CDR1 SGHRS, CDR2 YFSETQ.

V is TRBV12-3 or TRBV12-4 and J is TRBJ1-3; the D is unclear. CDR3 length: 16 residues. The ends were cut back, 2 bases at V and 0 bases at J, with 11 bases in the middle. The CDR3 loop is CASSLSGVHSGNTIYF. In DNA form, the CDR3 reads TGTGCCAGCAGTTTAAGCGGCGTGCACTCTGGAAACACCATATATTTT.

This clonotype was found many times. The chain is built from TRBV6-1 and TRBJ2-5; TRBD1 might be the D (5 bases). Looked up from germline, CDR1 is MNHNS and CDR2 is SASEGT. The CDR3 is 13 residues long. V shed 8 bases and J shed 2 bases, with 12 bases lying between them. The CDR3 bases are TGTGCCAGCCGACTGACAGAACAAGAGACCCAGTACTTC. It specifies CASRLTEQETQYF.

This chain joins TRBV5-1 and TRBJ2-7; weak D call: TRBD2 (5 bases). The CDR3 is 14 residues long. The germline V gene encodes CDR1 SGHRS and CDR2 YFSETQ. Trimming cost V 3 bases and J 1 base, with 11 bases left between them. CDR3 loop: CASSWRLASYEQYF. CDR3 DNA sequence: TGCGCCAGCAGCTGGAGGCTAGCTTCCTACGAGCAGTACTTC.

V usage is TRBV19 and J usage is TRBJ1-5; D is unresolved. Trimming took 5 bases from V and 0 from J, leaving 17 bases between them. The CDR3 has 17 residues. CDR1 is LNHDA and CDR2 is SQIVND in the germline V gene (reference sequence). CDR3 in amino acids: CASSLTTRRNSNQPQHF. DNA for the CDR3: TGTGCCAGTAGTCTGACAACCCGGAGGAATAGCAATCAGCCCCAGCATTTT.

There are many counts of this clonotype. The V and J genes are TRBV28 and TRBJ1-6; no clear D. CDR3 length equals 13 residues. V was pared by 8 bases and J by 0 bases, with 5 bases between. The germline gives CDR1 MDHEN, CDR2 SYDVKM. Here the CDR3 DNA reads TGTGCCAGCCGGACCTCCTATAATTCACCCCTCCACTTT. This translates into CASRTSYNSPLHF.

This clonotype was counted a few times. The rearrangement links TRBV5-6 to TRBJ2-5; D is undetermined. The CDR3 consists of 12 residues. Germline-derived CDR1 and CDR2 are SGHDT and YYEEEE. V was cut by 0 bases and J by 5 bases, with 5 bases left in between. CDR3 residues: CASSLGMETQYF. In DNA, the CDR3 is TGTGCCAGCAGCTTGGGTATGGAGACCCAGTACTTC.

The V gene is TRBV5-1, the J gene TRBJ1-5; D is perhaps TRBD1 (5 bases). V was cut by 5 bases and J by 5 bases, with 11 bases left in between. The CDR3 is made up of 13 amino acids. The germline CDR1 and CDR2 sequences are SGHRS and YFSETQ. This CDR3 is CASRVGADQPQHF. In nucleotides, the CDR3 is TGCGCCAGCAGGGTAGGGGCCGATCAGCCCCAGCATTTT.

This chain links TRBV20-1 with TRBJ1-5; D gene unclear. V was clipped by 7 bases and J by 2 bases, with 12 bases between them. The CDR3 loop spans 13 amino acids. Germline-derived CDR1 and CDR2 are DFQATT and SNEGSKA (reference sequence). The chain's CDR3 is CSGAGSRNQPQHF. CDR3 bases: TGCAGTGGGGCAGGCAGTCGCAATCAGCCCCAGCATTTT.

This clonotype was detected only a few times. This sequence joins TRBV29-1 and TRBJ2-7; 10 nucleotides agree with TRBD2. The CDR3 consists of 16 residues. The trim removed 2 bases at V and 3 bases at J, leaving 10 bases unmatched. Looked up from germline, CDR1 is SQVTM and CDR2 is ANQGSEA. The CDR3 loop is CSVERILASGSYEQYF. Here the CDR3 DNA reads TGCAGCGTTGAAAGGATATTGGCTAGCGGGAGCTACGAGCAGTACTTC.

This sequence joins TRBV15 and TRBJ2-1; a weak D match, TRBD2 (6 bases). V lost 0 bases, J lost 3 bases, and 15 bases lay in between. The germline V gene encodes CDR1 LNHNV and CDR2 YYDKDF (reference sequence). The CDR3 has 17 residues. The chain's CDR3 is CATSRDPGTGNYNEQFF. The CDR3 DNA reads TGTGCCACCAGCAGAGACCCCGGGACTGGAAACTACAATGAGCAGTTCTTC.

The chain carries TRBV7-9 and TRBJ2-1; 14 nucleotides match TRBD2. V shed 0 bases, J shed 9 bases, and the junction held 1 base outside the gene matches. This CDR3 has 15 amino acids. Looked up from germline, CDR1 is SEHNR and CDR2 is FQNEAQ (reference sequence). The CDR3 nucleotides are TGTGCCAGCAGCTTAGCCGGGACTAGCGGGGGTGAGCAGTTCTTC. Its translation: CASSLAGTSGGEQFF.

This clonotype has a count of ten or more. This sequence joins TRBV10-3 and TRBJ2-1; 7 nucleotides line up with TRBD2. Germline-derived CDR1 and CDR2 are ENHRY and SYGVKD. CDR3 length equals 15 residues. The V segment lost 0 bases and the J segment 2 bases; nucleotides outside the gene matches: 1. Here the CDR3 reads CAISESSGAYNEQFF. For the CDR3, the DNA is TGTGCCATCAGTGAGTCAAGCGGGGCCTACAATGAGCAGTTCTTC.

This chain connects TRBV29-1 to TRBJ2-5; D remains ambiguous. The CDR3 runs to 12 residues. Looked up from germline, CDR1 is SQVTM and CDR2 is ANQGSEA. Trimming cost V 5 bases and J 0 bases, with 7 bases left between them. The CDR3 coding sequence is TGCAGCGTTCCAGTAAACCAAGAGACCCAGTACTTC. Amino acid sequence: CSVPVNQETQYF. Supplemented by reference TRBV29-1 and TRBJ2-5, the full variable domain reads SAVISQKPSRDICQRGTSLTIQCQVDSQVTMMFWYRQQPGQSLTLIATANQGSEATYESGFVIDKFPISRPNLTFSTLTVSNMSPEDSSIYLCSVPVNQETQYFGPGTRLLVL.

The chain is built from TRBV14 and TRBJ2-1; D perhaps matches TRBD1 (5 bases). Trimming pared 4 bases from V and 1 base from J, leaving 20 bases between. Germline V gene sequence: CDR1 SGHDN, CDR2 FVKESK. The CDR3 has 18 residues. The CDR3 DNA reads TGTGCCAGCAGCCTAGGGGCTGGCGGATGGGGTTCCTACAATGAGCAGTTCTTC. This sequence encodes CASSLGAGGWGSYNEQFF.

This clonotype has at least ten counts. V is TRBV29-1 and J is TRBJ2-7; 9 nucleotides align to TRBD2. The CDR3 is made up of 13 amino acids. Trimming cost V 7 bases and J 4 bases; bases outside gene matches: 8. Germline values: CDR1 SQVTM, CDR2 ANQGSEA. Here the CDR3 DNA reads TGCAGCGCCCGACTAGCGGATACTTACGAGCAGTACTTC. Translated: CSARLADTYEQYF.

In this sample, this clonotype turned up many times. The CDR3 loop is CASSYNTGSMYF. As DNA, the CDR3 is TGTGCCAGCAGTTATAACACAGGGAGCATGTACTTC. The chain joins TRBV27 to TRBJ2-7; D is possibly TRBD1 (6 bases). The CDR3 sequence is 12 residues long. Germline CDR1 reads MNHEY; CDR2 reads SMNVEV (reference sequence). V lost 4 bases to trimming and J lost 12 bases, with 16 bases between them.